This T cell receptor (beta chain) was captured by sequencing in a study of blood T cell repertoires in COVID-19 (TCRdb year 2020). Broadly, across the study: Samples covering the acute and convalescent phases of COVID-19 were provided by collaborators in the United States, Italy and Spain. HLA class I and class II types, where available, came from metadata supplied by the sample provider rather than from assay-based typing. The samples were drawn from two sources: the first 160 participants of the ongoing ImmuneRACE study, and over 950 subjects contributed by 6 global collaborators. The dataset comprised deeply sampled blood TCRbeta repertoires from subjects exposed to, actively infected with, or recovered from COVID-19. The material from the prospective study consisted of cDNA or gDNA derived from T cells, B-cell-depleted T cells, or PBMCs. The repertoires were made available in a free public database intended to serve as a resource for research on the immune response to SARS-CoV-2. The sample metadata nearly always contained a de-identified subject ID, COVID-19 status, age in years and sex.

On this clone itself: Its binding antigen is unknown. Base qualities are not at hand, and no much larger clone is one base apart.

General conclusions and limits of the study: The quantity of clinical and demographic metadata differed by source and by participant and was supplied without curation.

TCRbeta CDR3 regions were amplified from genomic DNA using the immunoSEQ Assay, a bias-controlled multiplex PCR. The paper's processing steps were these. The number of nucleated cells in each sample was estimated from the amplification of reference gene primers within the assay. Sequence reads were collapsed and filtered to measure the absolute abundance of every unique TCRbeta CDR3 rearrangement. For each sample, productive Simpson clonality was calculated by taking the square root of Simpson's diversity index across productive rearrangements. Drawn from immuneACCESS, this table holds only the in-frame rearrangements with V and J called that TCRdb kept. Clones are partly lost; checked studies trace under half to an unresolved V gene and leave the rest unexplained. V, J and clone size reflect that table, while D and trimming were determined from the DNA. For this sample there are a few hundred thousand clones; over 75% appear just once. Together, the top ten hold about 3% of the sample.

Participants in the prospective study were aged roughly 18 to 100 years, lived in under 30 United States geographic areas, and enrolled through a virtual design. In the prospective study, cohorts were assigned on the basis of participant-reported clinical history obtained from a screening survey and a study questionnaire. For ImmuneRACE Cohort 3, a participant was defined as recovered based on two consecutive negative NP/OP PCR tests, clearance by a healthcare professional, or resolution of symptoms. Each participant in the prospective study had whole blood, serum and a nasopharyngeal or oropharyngeal swab collected by mobile phlebotomists. Additional blood draws and questionnaires over an approximately 2-month period could optionally be provided by prospective study participants. Before DNA extraction, prospective study blood samples were shipped either frozen or at room temperature. This receptor was taken from a woman in her 30s who had recovered from COVID-19. The sample was PBMCs or T cells enriched from blood (not recorded which).

The CDR3 here reads CASSQERGASGPEETQYF. Here is the DNA: TGTGCCAGCAGCCAAGAAAGAGGGGCTAGCGGTCCCGAGGAGACCCAGTACTTC. Here the chain combines TRBV4-2 and TRBJ2-5, and 7 junctional nucleotides match TRBD2. The CDR3 runs 18 amino acids, cysteine and phenylalanine included. Here the CDR3 DNA is all that survives: 54 bases in frame from base 1. V is pruned by 0 bases and J by 5 bases, leaving 15 bases of the junction without a gene match. From the germline V gene, CDR1 is LGHNA and CDR2 is YNFKEQ.